Listed here are 32 T cell receptor beta chains from one sample, sequenced in a study of T cell responses to AZD1222 COVID-19 vaccine. Assay: immunoSEQ multiplex PCR; the TCRdb copy retains only in-frame clones and omits some. There are approximately 65,000 clones in the sample; more than 70% occur only once, and around 10% lies in the top ten. Sequenced here: peripheral blood, sampled on day 0 of AZD1222 vaccination. The source is an adult in good health.

This clone was found once. The gene calls are TRBV30 and TRBJ1-6; D unresolved. In germline, CDR1 is GTSNPN, CDR2 SVGIG (reference sequence). V shed 2 bases and J shed 7 bases, with 9 bases lying between them. The CDR3 spans 13 residues. The CDR3 sequence is CAWSPGRNSPLHF. CDR3 nucleotide sequence: TGTGCCTGGAGTCCCGGGAGGAATTCACCCCTCCACTTT. Combining the CDR3 with reference TRBV30 and TRBJ1-6 gives the whole variable domain SQTIHQWPATLVQPVGSPLSLECTVEGTSNPNLYWYRQAAGRGLQLLFYSVGIGQISSEVPQNLSASRPQDRQFILSSKKLLLSDSGFYLCAWSPGRNSPLHFGNGTRLTVT.

This clone is a singleton in its sample. The rearrangement uses TRBV11-2 and TRBJ2-3; 8 nucleotides match TRBD2. Germline trimming cut 5 bases from V and 11 bases from J; bases unmatched to any gene: 15. Per the germline V gene, CDR1 is SGHAT and CDR2 is FQNNGV. CDR3 size: 15 residues. CDR3 nucleotide sequence: TGTGCCAGCAGCGCCGCCGGGACTAGGCTTGGGAAGCAGTATTTT. This translates into CASSAAGTRLGKQYF. The whole variable domain, filled in from reference TRBV11-2 and TRBJ2-3, reads EAGVAQSPRYKIIEKRQSVAFWCNPISGHATLYWYQQILGQGPKLLIQFQNNGVVDDSQLPKDRFSAERLKGVDSTLKIQPAKLEDSAVYLCASSAAGTRLGKQYFGPGTRLTVL.

The chain joins TRBV4-1 to TRBJ1-5; weak D call: TRBD1 (6 bases). Germline V gene sequence: CDR1 MGHRA, CDR2 YSYEKL. This CDR3 region has 16 residues. V was pared by 5 bases and J by 0 bases, with 14 bases between. The DNA for the CDR3 is TGCGCCAGCAGCTACAGACAGGCATATAGCAATCAGCCCCAGCATTTT. It encodes CASSYRQAYSNQPQHF.

This clone was counted a few times. The genes are TRBV6-1 and TRBJ2-7; possible D gene TRBD2, 6 bases. Germline V gives CDR1 MNHNS, CDR2 SASEGT. The CDR3 runs 16 residues. Trimming pared 2 bases from V and 2 bases from J, leaving 16 bases between. CDR3: CASSESRGAGTYEQYF. The CDR3 nucleotides are TGTGCCAGCAGTGAAAGCCGCGGGGCCGGTACCTACGAGCAGTACTTC.

This chain links TRBV3-1 (or the pseudogene TRBV3-2) with TRBJ2-5, with D tentatively TRBD2 (6 bases). The ends were cut back, 4 bases at V and 2 bases at J, with 8 bases in the middle. The CDR3 covers 13 residues. The germline V gene encodes CDR1 LGHDT and CDR2 YNNKEL (reference sequence). The CDR3 loop reads CASSRLEQETQYF. The CDR3 nucleotides are TGTGCCAGCAGCCGACTAGAGCAAGAGACCCAGTACTTC.

This clone has just one count. V and J are TRBV7-9 and TRBJ2-3, with D perhaps assigned TRBD1 or TRBD2 (6 bases each). The CDR3 spans 14 residues. CDR1 and CDR2 from the germline V gene are SEHNR and FQNEAQ (reference sequence). V was shortened by 3 bases and J by 5 bases, with 12 bases between the two germline ends. The CDR3 nucleotides read TGTGCCAGCAGCTTCTCGGGGGCCGGAGATACGCAGTATTTT. As protein: CASSFSGAGDTQYF.

This clone was observed a handful of times. This sequence joins TRBV30 and TRBJ2-1; D call uncertain. Looked up from germline, CDR1 is GTSNPN and CDR2 is SVGIG (reference sequence). This CDR3 spans 14 amino acids. Trimming left V 5 bases short and J 6 bases short, with 17 bases between. The CDR3 sequence is CAWSTGRQFNEQFF. In nucleotides, the CDR3 is TGTGCCTGGTCCACCGGCCGCCAGTTCAATGAGCAGTTCTTC.

The chain uses TRBV6-5 and TRBJ2-3; D gene ambiguous. Per germline, CDR1 MNHEY and CDR2 SVGAGI. Trimming took 6 bases from V and 0 from J, leaving 10 bases between them. The CDR3 consists of 14 residues. CDR3 in DNA: TGTGCCAGCAGCCGAGACACCAGCACAGATACGCAGTATTTT. Translated: CASSRDTSTDTQYF.

The chain is built from TRBV28 and TRBJ2-1; TRBD1 matches 9 bases. Germline CDR1 is MDHEN and CDR2 is SYDVKM. There are 18 residues in the CDR3. With V trimmed by 6 bases and J by 0 bases, 12 bases remained unmatched. The CDR3 protein is CASRTGGALGRSYNEQFF. CDR3 in DNA: TGTGCCAGCAGAACAGGGGGCGCTTTGGGACGCTCCTACAATGAGCAGTTCTTC.

V gene TRBV19 combines with J gene TRBJ1-2; 10 bases agree with TRBD1. V lost 3 bases, J lost 5 bases, and 3 bases stayed unmatched. The CDR3 length is 14 residues. Germline CDR1 LNHDA, CDR2 SQIVND (reference sequence). In DNA, the CDR3 is TGTGCCAGTAGTATCCGGGACAGGGGATATGGCTACACCTTC. Its translation is CASSIRDRGYGYTF.

V usage is TRBV5-1 and J usage is TRBJ2-7; weak D call: TRBD1 (6 bases). Looked up from germline, CDR1 is SGHRS and CDR2 is YFSETQ. This CDR3 spans 17 amino acids. Trimming shortened V by 4 bases and J by 2 bases, and 22 bases separated the two germline ends. The CDR3 region is CASSPDTWTAEPYEQYF. The CDR3 bases are TGCGCCAGCAGCCCAGACACCTGGACAGCGGAACCCTACGAGCAGTACTTC. Looking up the rest from reference TRBV5-1 and TRBJ2-7 gives the full variable domain: KAGVTQTPRYLIKTRGQQVTLSCSPISGHRSVSWYQQTPGQGLQFLFEYFSETQRNKGNFPGRFSGRQFSNSRSEMNVSTLELGDSALYLCASSPDTWTAEPYEQYFGPGTRLTVT.

The rearrangement links TRBV5-1 to TRBJ2-3; perhaps TRBD1 as D (7 bases). The CDR3 spans 18 residues. V was pared by 4 bases and J by 1 base, with 22 bases between. Germline V gene sequence: CDR1 SGHRS, CDR2 YFSETQ. In DNA form, the CDR3 reads TGCGCCAGCAGCATACGAGGGGGCTCTGCGGGGCGCACAGATACGCAGTATTTT. Protein: CASSIRGGSAGRTDTQYF.

The V call is TRBV2, the J call TRBJ2-7; D may be TRBD2 (6 bases). Looked up from germline, CDR1 is SNHLY and CDR2 is FYNNEI. The CDR3 spans 11 residues. The V gene lost 10 bases and the J gene lost 0 bases, with 7 bases spanning the gap. For the CDR3, the DNA is TGTGCCACGGGGGACTCCTACGAGCAGTACTTC. It translates to CATGDSYEQYF.

The count of this clone is one. The chain has TRBV7-9 and TRBJ2-7; D may be TRBD1 (6 bases). The CDR3 is 15 residues long. Germline V CDR1 and CDR2: SEHNR, FQNEAQ (reference sequence). V was pared by 5 bases and J by 1 base, with 15 bases between. The CDR3 coding sequence is TGTGCCAGCAGCCGATCTCAGGACAGATCCTACGAGCAGTACTTC. It yields the protein CASSRSQDRSYEQYF.

The V and J genes are TRBV19 and TRBJ2-1, with a possible D match to TRBD1 (6 bases). CDR1 LNHDA and CDR2 SQIVND come from the germline V gene (reference sequence). Trimming stripped 7 bases from V and 4 bases from J, with 11 bases between. The CDR3 totals 13 residues. This chain's CDR3 is CASTRTAYNEQFF. CDR3 DNA sequence: TGTGCCAGTACTCGGACAGCATACAATGAGCAGTTCTTC.

V is TRBV7-6 and J is TRBJ1-5, with D unresolved. The V gene's germline CDR1 is SGHVS and CDR2 FNYEAQ. The V and J ends lost 1 base and 6 bases respectively, with 10 bases between them. The length of the CDR3 is 14 residues. The CDR3 DNA sequence: TGTGCCAGCAGCTTAGACGGGTTGAGTCAGCCCCAGCATTTT. It is translated as CASSLDGLSQPQHF.

CDR3 bases: TGCGCCAGCAGCCAAGAATGGGCAGCCCTGGGGGAAAAACTGTTTTTT. Its protein is CASSQEWAALGEKLFF. The rearrangement joins TRBV4-1 to TRBJ1-4, with D unresolved. CDR1 and CDR2 from the germline V gene are MGHRA and YSYEKL. This CDR3 has 16 residues. Trimming pared 0 bases from V and 8 bases from J, leaving 16 bases between.

This chain uses TRBV5-1 with TRBJ2-3, with D possibly TRBD2 on 6 matching bases. This CDR3 has 13 amino acids. The germline CDR1 and CDR2 sequences are SGHRS and YFSETQ. V lost 0 bases to trimming and J lost 6 bases, with 8 bases between them. CDR3 sequence: CASSLGDSDTQYF. Here the CDR3 DNA reads TGCGCCAGCAGCTTGGGGGACTCGGATACGCAGTATTTT.

CDR3 loop: CASSPSLGTNEKLFF. CDR3 coding DNA: TGTGCCAGCTCACCAAGTCTGGGTACTAATGAAAAACTGTTTTTT. This chain links TRBV18 with TRBJ1-4, with D uncertain. Germline V lookup: CDR1 KGHSH, CDR2 LQKENI. Trimming left V 2 bases short and J 2 bases short, with 9 bases between. This CDR3 has 15 amino acids.

The rearrangement links TRBV25-1 to TRBJ1-1; D possibly corresponds to TRBD1 (5 bases). Germline V gene sequence: CDR1 MGHDK, CDR2 SYGVNS. The CDR3 runs to 15 residues. Trimming stripped 7 bases from V and 1 base from J, with 16 bases between. The CDR3 DNA sequence: TGTGCCAGCAACTTTCTTTCTGGGGGGAACACTGAAGCTTTCTTT. Encoded protein: CASNFLSGGNTEAFF.

The chain is built from TRBV12-3 or TRBV12-4 and TRBJ2-2; the D gene is possibly TRBD1 (6 bases). V was shortened by 5 bases and J by 5 bases, with 9 bases between the two germline ends. The CDR3 totals 13 residues. The CDR3 spells CASSKQGTGELFF. CDR3 nucleotide sequence: TGTGCCAGCAGTAAACAGGGTACCGGGGAGCTGTTTTTT.

The rearrangement links TRBV19 to TRBJ1-6; 7 positions match TRBD1. The V segment lost 5 bases and the J segment 7 bases; nucleotides outside the gene matches: 8. The CDR3 has 15 residues. Germline-derived CDR1 and CDR2 are LNHDA and SQIVND (reference sequence). In DNA, the CDR3 is TGTGCCAGTAGTGTCGGGACAGCCGAAAATTCACCCCTCCACTTT. This codes for CASSVGTAENSPLHF.

The rearrangement links TRBV24-1 to TRBJ2-7; TRBD1 matches at 8 bases. The CDR3 loop spans 15 amino acids. The ends lost 3 bases at V and 4 bases at J; junction bases unmatched: 7. Germline values: CDR1 KGHDR, CDR2 SFDVKD. CDR3: CATSDPRTGSYEQYF. Here the CDR3 DNA reads TGTGCCACCAGTGATCCAAGGACAGGGTCTTACGAGCAGTACTTC.

Worth noting for this clone: The junction departs from germline at one end; a sequencing error may be responsible. This chain uses TRBV10-2 with TRBJ2-5; 7 bases align to TRBD1. CDR1 WSHSY and CDR2 SAAADI come from the germline V gene. The CDR3 extends over 15 amino acids. The CDR3 loop is CASRTPGTDQGTQYF. CDR3 coding DNA: TGCGCCAGCCGGACTCCCGGGACAGACCAAGGGACCCAGTACTTC.

V is TRBV10-3 and J is TRBJ1-2; D gene ambiguous. Germline V gene sequence: CDR1 ENHRY, CDR2 SYGVKD. Trimming pared 8 bases from V and 0 bases from J, leaving 10 bases between. The length of the CDR3 is 13 residues. In DNA, the CDR3 is TGTGCCATCGGAAACATATCTAACTATGGCTACACCTTC. It is translated as CAIGNISNYGYTF.

This chain uses TRBV10-3 with TRBJ1-1, with D maybe TRBD1 (5 bases). The V and J ends lost 7 bases and 3 bases respectively, with 18 bases between them. CDR1 and CDR2 (germline): ENHRY, SYGVKD. The CDR3 runs 15 residues. The CDR3 here is CAITPLRRGDTEAFF. The DNA for the CDR3 is TGTGCCATCACCCCTCTTAGGCGGGGGGACACTGAAGCTTTCTTT.

The chain joins TRBV7-6 to TRBJ1-4; TRBD1 agrees at 8 bases. The J segment lost 6 bases and the V segment lost 4 bases, leaving 7 bases of the junction unmatched. The CDR3 sequence is 15 residues long. The germline CDR1 and CDR2 sequences are SGHVS and FNYEAQ. CDR3 loop: CASSSTGAMDEKLFF. CDR3 DNA: TGTGCCAGCAGCTCGACAGGGGCGATGGATGAAAAACTGTTTTTT.

The CDR3 nucleotides read TGCGCCAGCAGCTTGTCACCGGGAGCCTATGGCTACACCTTC. Encoded protein: CASSLSPGAYGYTF. The V and J genes are TRBV5-1 and TRBJ1-2, with unresolved D. Trimming took 1 base from V and 4 from J, leaving 11 bases between them. This CDR3 contains 14 residues. CDR1 and CDR2 from the germline V gene are SGHRS and YFSETQ.

The chain employs TRBV18 and TRBJ1-4; TRBD1 might be the D (6 bases). This CDR3 region has 15 residues. The V and J ends lost 0 bases and 3 bases respectively, with 8 bases between them. CDR1 and CDR2 (germline): KGHSH, LQKENI. The CDR3 nucleotides are TGTGCCAGCTCACCACCAGACAGGCCTAATGAAAAACTGTTTTTT. Protein sequence: CASSPPDRPNEKLFF.

This clone was seen a handful of times. The CDR3 loop is CASSIRDSYEQYF. CDR3 bases: TGTGCCAGTAGTATCCGGGACAGCTACGAGCAGTACTTC. The chain is built from TRBV19 and TRBJ2-7, with TRBD1 identical over 7 bases. From germline, CDR1 is LNHDA and CDR2 SQIVND (reference sequence). After removal of 3 bases from V and 3 bases from J, the junction contained 2 bases not matched to a gene. The CDR3 covers 13 residues.

The chain combines TRBV19 with TRBJ2-1; 12 nucleotides match TRBD2. Germline CDR1 and CDR2: LNHDA and SQIVND (reference sequence). V trimming: 6 bases; J trimming: 3 bases; junction bases outside the gene matches: 3. This CDR3 contains 15 residues. The CDR3 sequence is CASSRLAGDYNEQFF. The CDR3 DNA reads TGTGCCAGTAGCAGACTAGCGGGGGACTACAATGAGCAGTTCTTC.

This chain connects TRBV30 to TRBJ1-2; no clear D gene. The CDR3 spans 13 residues. Germline V lookup: CDR1 GTSNPN, CDR2 SVGIG (reference sequence). Trimming cost V 2 bases and J 6 bases, with 13 bases left between them. The DNA of the CDR3 is TGTGCCTGGAGTCTGGCGGGTCGTGATGGCTACACCTTC. Protein: CAWSLAGRDGYTF.